The clone carrying this T cell receptor (beta chain) was picked up one time. In germline, CDR1 is KGHSH, CDR2 LQKENI. Trimming removed 3 bases at V and 3 bases at J, with 10 bases between. The CDR3 extends over 14 amino acids. Libraries were prepared by immunoSEQ multiplex PCR; TCRdb keeps only in-frame clonotypes and omits some of them. Counted here are about 230,000 clones, around four fifths occurring once; the ten biggest clones make up 2% to 3%. This record comes from a study of blood T cell repertoires in COVID-19. The V and J genes are TRBV18 and TRBJ2-3; D perhaps matches TRBD2 (6 bases). Input material: peripheral blood. The sequence came from a woman in her 70s with active or convalescent COVID-19. Written as DNA, the CDR3 is TGTGCCAGCTCACCTTCGGCGGGGACAGATACGCAGTATTTT. It yields the protein CASSPSAGTDTQYF.